The rows below give T cell receptor beta chains drawn from one sample of a study of CD8 T cells in Susac syndrome. TCRdb used MiXCR to reprocess the immunoSEQ multiplex PCR reads, holding one entry per CDR3 protein. In the table there are about 150,000 distinct CDR3 sequences, over 85% of which are singletons. The sequencing sample was made of CD8+ T cells from PBMCs. These TCRs come from a human donor with multiple sclerosis. Each CDR3 is given with its conserved first and last residue. Fields, in order: J gene, V gene, D gene, CDR3 DNA, CDR3 protein. A D gene is named only where the DNA matches it firmly.

>TRBJ2-3|TRBV7-9|TRBD2
TGTGCCAGCAGCTTAGCCGGGACTAGCGGTAGCACAGATACGCAGTATTTT
CASSLAGTSGSTDTQYF
>TRBJ1-1|TRBV7-9|.
TGTGCCAGCACCAAAGGGGGGCTGAACACTGAAGCTTTCTTT
CASTKGGLNTEAFF
>TRBJ1-1|TRBV7-9|.
TGTGCCAGCAGCTCATCAGTGAACACTGAAGCTTTCTTT
CASSSSVNTEAFF
>TRBJ2-5|TRBV25-1|TRBD1
TGTGCCAGCAGTAGACAGGGGAGCATGGGGACCCAGTACTTC
CASSRQGSMGTQYF
>TRBJ2-5|TRBV10-3|.
TGTGCCATCAGTGAGTCGGCGGTCTTCCAGTACTTC
CAISESAVFQYF
>TRBJ1-1|TRBV14|.
TGTGCCAGCAGCGAAATCGTCGGGGCCACTGAAGCTTTCTTT
CASSEIVGATEAFF
>TRBJ2-7|TRBV12-3/TRBV12-4|.
TGTGCCAGCAGTTGGGGGCCAAGGGAATACGAGCAGTACTTC
CASSWGPREYEQYF
>TRBJ2-2|TRBV9|.
TGTGCCAGCAGCGTCTTTCAGGGAAACACCGGGGAGCTGTTTTTT
CASSVFQGNTGELFF
>TRBJ2-1|TRBV28|.
TGTGCCAGCAGTCATAGCCGAGCAGTGGAGCAGTTCTTC
CASSHSRAVEQFF
>TRBJ2-7|TRBV7-2|.
TGTGCCAGCTCTCAGGACACCTACGAGCAGTACTTC
CASSQDTYEQYF
>TRBJ2-7|TRBV20-1|TRBD1
TGCAGTGCTAGAGACCCGGGACAGGGGGTAGGGGAGCAGTACTTC
CSARDPGQGVGEQYF
>TRBJ2-7|TRBV30|TRBD1
TGTGCCTGGAGTGGGGCAGGGGGTGGAGAGCAGTACTTC
CAWSGAGGGEQYF
>TRBJ1-5|TRBV6-5|.
TGTGCCAGCAGTTACTCGAAGGGGACGGGTCAGCCCCAGCATTTT
CASSYSKGTGQPQHF
>TRBJ1-2|TRBV9|.
TGTGCCAGCAGCGCATCGGGGAGCAGCCCCTATGGCTACACCTTC
CASSASGSSPYGYTF
>TRBJ1-1|TRBV2|TRBD1
TGTGCCAGCTCGGGACAGGCAACTGAAGCTTTCTTT
CASSGQATEAFF
>TRBJ2-4|TRBV19|.
TGTGCCAGTAGTATAGGGCCCTCGGGCAACATTCAGTACTTC
CASSIGPSGNIQYF
>TRBJ2-1|TRBV20-1|.
TGCAGTGCTAGATTCTTAGGCATACGACATAACAATGAGCAGTTCTTC
CSARFLGIRHNNEQFF
>TRBJ1-5|TRBV9|.
TGTGCCAGCAGCGTAGGGGGAGGGACTCAGCCCCAGCATTTT
CASSVGGGTQPQHF
>TRBJ2-7|TRBV5-6|TRBD2
TGTGCCAGCTGGGAGCGGGGTACACCCTACGAGCAGTACTTC
CASWERGTPYEQYF
>TRBJ2-1|TRBV24-1|TRBD2
TGTGCCACCAGTGATTTGTCCCCAGCGGGGGGGCAGTTCTTC
CATSDLSPAGGQFF
>TRBJ2-7|TRBV5-1|.
TGCGCCAGCAGCTTGGGTGCGGGGGCGAGCTACGAGCAGTACTTC
CASSLGAGASYEQYF
>TRBJ2-2|TRBV12-5|TRBD1
TGTGCTAGTGGTTCATCAGGACAGGGGATAACCGGGGAGCTGTTTTTT
CASGSSGQGITGELFF